This T cell receptor (beta chain) was captured by sequencing in a study of T cell responses to AZD1222 COVID-19 vaccine. Notes on the study in general: As reported, nearly half of all spike-specific TCRs target variant regions that are unmutated. The study found vaccine-associated CD4 TCRs spanning spike, dominant at 160-218 and 743-854. Females made up more of the donors, who were largely white British, and clonal diversity may have come out too low.

The CDR3 totals 12 residues. Germline CDR1 SNHLY, CDR2 FYNNEI. Trimming removed 3 bases from V and 3 bases from J, with 4 bases in between. Regarding this clone: As yet, its antigen is unknown.

Repertoires were generated with immunoSEQ multiplex PCR, while TCRdb's copy carries only in-frame clones and drops some. The sample carries 100,000 to 150,000 clones, around 90% recorded once. This chain links TRBV2 with TRBJ2-3; D gene unclear. The material was peripheral blood, obtained 28 days after the second AZD1222 dose. This sequence was found in an adult who received the AZD1222 COVID-19 vaccine. CDR3 coding DNA: TGTGCCAGCAGTGAGGGGACAGATACGCAGTATTTT. Its translation: CASSEGTDTQYF.